The clone carrying this T cell receptor (beta chain) was counted between two and nine times. The antigen is undetermined. Sequencing was performed with immunoSEQ multiplex PCR; in TCRdb, only in-frame clones are kept and a portion is missing. Of roughly 110,000 clones in the sample, around 91% are singletons; the top ten hold 8%. The sample originates from a study of T cell responses to AZD1222 COVID-19 vaccine. Overall study results and limits: White British people made up most donors, females outnumbered males, and clonal diversity was possibly underestimated. Just a handful of AZD1222 recipients were seropositive at baseline. CD4 TCRs linked to vaccination spanned spike, dominating at 160-218 and 743-854. Nearly half of the spike-specific TCRs reportedly recognize variant regions that carry no mutations.

CDR1 is LNHDA, CDR2 SQIVND, per germline (reference sequence). This CDR3 contains 12 residues. Trimming left V 4 bases short and J 9 bases short, with 13 bases between. The starting material was peripheral blood, obtained 28 days after the second AZD1222 dose. The receptor's source is an adult who received the AZD1222 COVID-19 vaccine. The V and J genes are TRBV19 and TRBJ2-7; a weak D match, TRBD2 (6 bases). The CDR3 sequence is CASSTGLTGQYF. The CDR3 DNA sequence: TGTGCCAGTAGTACCGGACTAACGGGGCAGTACTTC. The variable domain in full, with the rest retrieved from reference TRBV19 and TRBJ2-7, is DGGITQSPKYLFRKEGQNVTLSCEQNLNHDAMYWYRQDPGQGLRLIYYSQIVNDFQKGDIAEGYSVSREKKESFPLTVTSAQKNPTAFYLCASSTGLTGQYFGPGTRLTVT.